Each of the 10 T cell receptor beta chains below was sequenced from the same sample in a study of Ad26.COV2.S vaccination and SARS-CoV-2 variants. Method: immunoSEQ multiplex PCR; TCRdb's copy keeps in-frame clones and lacks some. The sample includes 85,000 to 120,000 clones, 80% seen only once; the top ten take 15% to 20%. Specimen: peripheral blood, collected after recovery from COVID-19. The receptors were sampled from a human donor who had recovered from COVID-19.

CDR3 in amino acids: CASSLRTSGSTDTQYF. The CDR3 nucleotides are TGTGCCAGCAGCCTAAGGACTAGCGGGAGCACAGATACGCAGTATTTT. The chain joins TRBV5-6 to TRBJ2-3; 11 bases agree with TRBD2. J lost 0 bases, V lost 4 bases, and 4 bases had no gene match. The CDR3 has 16 residues. Germline V gene sequence: CDR1 SGHDT, CDR2 YYEEEE.

This chain links TRBV14 with TRBJ2-1; no firm D call. Trimming shortened V by 3 bases and J by 8 bases, and 5 bases separated the two germline ends. From germline, CDR1 is SGHDN and CDR2 FVKESK. This CDR3 has 11 residues. The chain's CDR3 is CASSQRYEQFF. The CDR3 DNA reads as TGTGCCAGCAGCCAGAGGTATGAGCAGTTCTTC. Full variable domain (remainder filled in from reference TRBV14 and TRBJ2-1): EAGVTQFPSHSVIEKGQTVTLRCDPISGHDNLYWYRRVMGKEIKFLLHFVKESKQDESGMPNNRFLAERTGGTYSTLKVQPAELEDSGVYFCASSQRYEQFFGPGTRLTVL.

The rearrangement joins TRBV30 to TRBJ1-3, with D perhaps matching TRBD1 (5 bases). The CDR3 contains 16 residues. Trimming stripped 0 bases from V and 0 bases from J, with 12 bases between. The germline CDR1 and CDR2 sequences are GTSNPN and SVGIG (reference sequence). As DNA, the CDR3 is TGTGCCTGGAGTGTGGGCAGGGCCTACTCTGGAAACACCATATATTTT. The encoded protein is CAWSVGRAYSGNTIYF.

The rearrangement links TRBV3-1 (or the pseudogene TRBV3-2) to TRBJ1-3; D ambiguous. Looked up from germline, CDR1 is LGHDT and CDR2 is YNNKEL (reference sequence). V lost 4 bases, J lost 4 bases, and 8 bases lay in between. The length of the CDR3 is 13 residues. As DNA, the CDR3 is TGTGCCAGCAGCCCCAATACAGGAAACACCATATATTTT. This gives the protein CASSPNTGNTIYF.

This clone was seen a handful of times. The chain is built from TRBV7-9 and TRBJ1-5; D remains ambiguous. CDR1 and CDR2 (germline): SEHNR, FQNEAQ (reference sequence). Deletions cut 5 bases from V and 7 bases from J, with 9 bases between. CDR3 length: 12 residues. As DNA, the CDR3 is TGTGCCAGCAGCCTCGAGAGGCAGCCCCAGCATTTT. Its translation is CASSLERQPQHF.

This clone was detected once. The chain carries TRBV6-5 and TRBJ2-2, with D unresolved. The V gene lost 5 bases and the J gene lost 4 bases, with 14 bases spanning the gap. The CDR3 runs 15 residues. Germline CDR1 reads MNHEY; CDR2 reads SVGAGI. Here the CDR3 reads CASSMSRSATGELFF. DNA for the CDR3: TGTGCCAGCAGTATGTCTAGGTCGGCCACCGGGGAGCTGTTTTTT.

The V gene is TRBV5-4, the J gene TRBJ2-6; D call uncertain. Trimming left V 0 bases short and J 0 bases short, with 7 bases between. The CDR3 is 16 amino acids. CDR1 is SGHNT and CDR2 is YYREEE in the germline V gene (reference sequence). CDR3 in DNA: TGTGCCAGCAGCTTGGCTCAGGTCTCTGGGGCCAACGTCCTGACTTTC. Translated, it gives CASSLAQVSGANVLTF.

The J gene is TRBJ1-2, the V gene TRBV3-1 (or the pseudogene TRBV3-2); no definite D call. Germline CDR1 LGHDT, CDR2 YNNKEL (reference sequence). V was pared by 0 bases and J by 4 bases, with 12 bases between. There are 15 residues in the CDR3. The CDR3 sequence is CASSQDIAYPYGYTF. The CDR3 DNA sequence: TGTGCCAGCAGCCAAGATATCGCGTACCCCTATGGCTACACCTTC.

The V gene is TRBV27, the J gene TRBJ2-7, with 8 bases aligning to TRBD1. The CDR3 loop spans 18 amino acids. Trimming took 4 bases from V and 6 from J; bases not matched to a gene: 20. The germline V gene encodes CDR1 MNHEY and CDR2 SMNVEV (reference sequence). CDR3 nucleotide sequence: TGTGCCAGCAGTTCTACTATTGAGACAGGGGCCCTCCCTCGCGAGCAGTACTTC. Translated: CASSSTIETGALPREQYF.

The chain employs TRBV5-1 and TRBJ2-1; D gene uncertain. Germline values: CDR1 SGHRS, CDR2 YFSETQ. The CDR3 contains 14 residues. Trimming cost V 0 bases and J 1 base, with 5 bases left between them. The CDR3 sequence: CASSLAQSYNEQFF. The CDR3 coding sequence is TGCGCCAGCAGCTTGGCTCAGTCCTACAATGAGCAGTTCTTC.